This TCR beta chain was captured in a study of blood T cell repertoires in COVID-19. Study as a whole: Sample material is recorded as cDNA or gDNA derived from T cells, B-cell-depleted T cells, or PBMCs.

Germline CDR1 SNHLY, CDR2 FYNNEI. This CDR3 has 16 residues. Trimming took 5 bases from V and 0 from J, leaving 14 bases between them. In the original analysis: How many nucleated cells were present was estimated from reference gene primer amplification. Clones were sequenced by immunoSEQ multiplex PCR, and TCRdb holds only the in-frame ones, with some missing. V, J and clone size are those of that table, while D and trimming were read from the DNA. Of 250,000 or so clones in the sample, approximately 85% were seen once. The chain combines TRBV2 with TRBJ1-5; a weak D match, TRBD1 (5 bases). The sequencing input was peripheral blood. The source is a woman in her 70s with acute or convalescent COVID-19. The CDR3 region is CASSKEGVGSNQPQHF. The CDR3 DNA follows: TGTGCCAGCAGTAAGGAAGGGGTGGGTAGCAATCAGCCCCAGCATTTT. The full variable domain, completed using reference TRBV2 and TRBJ1-5, is EPEVTQTPSHQVTQMGQEVILRCVPISNHLYFYWYRQILGQKVEFLVSFYNNEISEKSEIFDDQFSVERPDGSNFTLKIRSTKLEDSAMYFCASSKEGVGSNQPQHFGDGTRLSIL.